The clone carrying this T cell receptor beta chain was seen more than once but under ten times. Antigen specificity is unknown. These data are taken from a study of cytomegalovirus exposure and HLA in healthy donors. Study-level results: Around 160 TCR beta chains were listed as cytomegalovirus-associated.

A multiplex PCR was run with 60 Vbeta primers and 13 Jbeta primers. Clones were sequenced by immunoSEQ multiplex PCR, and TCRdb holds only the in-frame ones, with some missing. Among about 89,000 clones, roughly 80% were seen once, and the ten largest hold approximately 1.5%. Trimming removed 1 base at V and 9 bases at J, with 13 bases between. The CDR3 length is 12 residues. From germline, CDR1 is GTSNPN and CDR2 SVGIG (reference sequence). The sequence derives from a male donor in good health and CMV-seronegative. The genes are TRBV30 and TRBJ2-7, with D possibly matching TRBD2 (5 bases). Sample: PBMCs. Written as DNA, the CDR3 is TGTGCCTGGAGTGCCCGAGCGGAGTTGCAGTACTTC. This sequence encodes CAWSARAELQYF.